This TCR beta chain was captured in a study of graft-versus-host responses after intestinal transplantation. A single count supports this clone. Its matching antigen is unknown. Sequenced by immunoSEQ multiplex PCR; TCRdb stores in-frame clones only, minus some. This table holds 100,000 to 120,000 clones, 80% to 95% found once. CDR1 and CDR2 (germline): SGHAT, FQDESV (reference sequence). The CDR3 extends over 15 amino acids. J lost 5 bases, V lost 5 bases, and 8 bases had no gene match. The material sequenced was unstimulated CD8+ T cells sorted from spleen or lymph node cells, taken before intestinal transplant. The source is a human donor who received an intestinal transplant. The chain is built from TRBV11-1 and TRBJ2-1, with 8 bases aligning to TRBD2. CDR3: CASSRVSGGNNEQFF. The CDR3, as DNA: TGTGCCAGCAGCAGGGTGAGCGGGGGTAACAATGAGCAGTTCTTC.